This TCR beta chain was captured in a study of blood T cells in healthy people across ages. Sample-barcoded 5' priming and a J-beta primer mix drove a second PCR of 7 to 11 cycles. In TCRdb, the 5' RACE reads were re-called with MiXCR into one record per CDR3 protein. The table shows approximately 800,000 distinct CDR3 sequences, with more than 20% occurring only once. V dropped 2 bases and J dropped 6 bases, with 12 bases sitting between them. CDR1 and CDR2 from the germline V gene are DFQATT and SNEGSKA (reference sequence). The CDR3 sequence is 13 residues long. This sample also appeared in a second study, on T cells of mothers and their children.

The V gene is TRBV20-1, the J gene TRBJ2-3; D possibly corresponds to TRBD1 (6 bases). This sequence was found in a boy aged 5-17 years in good health. The sample consisted of blood. The CDR3 coding sequence is TGCAGTGCTAGACTGCCAGGGGAGGATACGCAGTATTTT. Protein sequence: CSARLPGEDTQYF.